This T cell receptor beta chain was retrieved from a study of breast tumors, draining lymph nodes, adjacent tissues. This clonotype has more than one count but fewer than ten. No antigen is known for it. The CDR3 sequence is 17 residues long. CDR1 MDHEN and CDR2 SYDVKM come from the germline V gene. The ends were cut back, 5 bases at V and 7 bases at J, with 26 bases in the middle. General study results and limits: Compared with basal-like, luminal-like tumors shared significantly more repertoire with nontumor tissue.

Breast cancer patients provided tissue from their axillary draining lymph nodes. Using its own MiXCR run on the multiplex PCR reads, TCRdb lists one record per CDR3 protein. The profile shows about 220,000 distinct CDR3 sequences, under 40% of them singletons. This TCR was recovered from a female donor with breast cancer. Some clones in this sample may be carry-over from other donors' samples. The sequenced material came from axillary lymph node tissue. The chain employs TRBV28 and TRBJ1-2; possible D gene TRBD1, 5 bases. DNA for the CDR3: TGTGCCAGCAGTCCACCCCGAGTAGGCGGGGGGTTGGGTGGCTACACCTTC. This encodes CASSPPRVGGGLGGYTF.